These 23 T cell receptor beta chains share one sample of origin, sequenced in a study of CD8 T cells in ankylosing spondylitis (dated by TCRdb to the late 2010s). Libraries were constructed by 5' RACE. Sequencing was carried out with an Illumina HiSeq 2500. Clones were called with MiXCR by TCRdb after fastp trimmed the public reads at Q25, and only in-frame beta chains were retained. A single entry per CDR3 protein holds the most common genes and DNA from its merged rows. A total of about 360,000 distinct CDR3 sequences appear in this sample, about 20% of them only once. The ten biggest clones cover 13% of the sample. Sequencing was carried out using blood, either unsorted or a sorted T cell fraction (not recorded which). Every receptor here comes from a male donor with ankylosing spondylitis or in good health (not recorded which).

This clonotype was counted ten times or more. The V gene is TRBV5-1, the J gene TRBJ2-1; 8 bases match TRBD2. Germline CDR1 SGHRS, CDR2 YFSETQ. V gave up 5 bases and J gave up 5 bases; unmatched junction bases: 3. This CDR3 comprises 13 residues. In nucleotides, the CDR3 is TGCGCCAGCAGTGACGGGGGGGACAATGAGCAGTTCTTC. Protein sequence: CASSDGGDNEQFF.

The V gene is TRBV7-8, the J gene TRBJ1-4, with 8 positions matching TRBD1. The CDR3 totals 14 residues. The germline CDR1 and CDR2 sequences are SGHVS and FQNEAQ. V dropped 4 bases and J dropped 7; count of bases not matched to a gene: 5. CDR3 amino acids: CASSYGQGGEKLFF. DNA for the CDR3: TGTGCCAGCAGCTACGGACAGGGTGGTGAAAAACTGTTTTTT.

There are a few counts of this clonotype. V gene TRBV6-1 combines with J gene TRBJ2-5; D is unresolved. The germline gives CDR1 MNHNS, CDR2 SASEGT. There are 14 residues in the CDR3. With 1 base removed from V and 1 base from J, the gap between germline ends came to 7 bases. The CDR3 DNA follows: TGTGCCAGCAGTGAAGGGGAAGCCCAAGAGACCCAGTACTTC. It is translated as CASSEGEAQETQYF.

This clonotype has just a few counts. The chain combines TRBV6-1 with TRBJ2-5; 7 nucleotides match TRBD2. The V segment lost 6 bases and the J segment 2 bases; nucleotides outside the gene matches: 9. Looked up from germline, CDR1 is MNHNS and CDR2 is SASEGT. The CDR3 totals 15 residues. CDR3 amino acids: CASSAHPAGQETQYF. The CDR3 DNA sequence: TGTGCCAGCAGCGCACACCCAGCGGGGCAAGAGACCCAGTACTTC.

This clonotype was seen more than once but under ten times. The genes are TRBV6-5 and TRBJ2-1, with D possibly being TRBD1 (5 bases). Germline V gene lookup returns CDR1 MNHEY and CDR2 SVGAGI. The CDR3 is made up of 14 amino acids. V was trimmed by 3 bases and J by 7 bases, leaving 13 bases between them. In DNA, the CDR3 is TGTGCCAGCAGTTATGGGCAGGGCAGGAATGAGCAGTTCTTC. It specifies CASSYGQGRNEQFF.

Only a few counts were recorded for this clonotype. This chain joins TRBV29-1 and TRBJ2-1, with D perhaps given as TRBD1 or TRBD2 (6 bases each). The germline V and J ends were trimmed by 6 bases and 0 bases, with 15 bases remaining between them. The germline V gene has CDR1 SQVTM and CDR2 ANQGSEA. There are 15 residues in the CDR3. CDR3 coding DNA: TGCAGCGTGGAGGGGGTTCCCCTCTCCTACAATGAGCAGTTCTTC. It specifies CSVEGVPLSYNEQFF.

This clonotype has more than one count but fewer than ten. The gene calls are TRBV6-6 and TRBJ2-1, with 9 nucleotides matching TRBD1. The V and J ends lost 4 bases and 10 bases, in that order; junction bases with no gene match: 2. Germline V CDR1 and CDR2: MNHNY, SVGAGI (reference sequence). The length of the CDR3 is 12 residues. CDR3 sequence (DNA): TGTGCCAGCAGTTTTGACAGGGGGGAGCAGTTCTTC. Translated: CASSFDRGEQFF.

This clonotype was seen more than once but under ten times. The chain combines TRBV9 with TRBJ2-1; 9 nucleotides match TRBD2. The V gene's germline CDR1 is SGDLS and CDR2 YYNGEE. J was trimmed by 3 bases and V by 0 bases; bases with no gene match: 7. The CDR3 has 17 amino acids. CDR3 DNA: TGTGCCAGCAGCGTAGCTCCCGGACTAGCGATCTACAATGAGCAGTTCTTC. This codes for CASSVAPGLAIYNEQFF.

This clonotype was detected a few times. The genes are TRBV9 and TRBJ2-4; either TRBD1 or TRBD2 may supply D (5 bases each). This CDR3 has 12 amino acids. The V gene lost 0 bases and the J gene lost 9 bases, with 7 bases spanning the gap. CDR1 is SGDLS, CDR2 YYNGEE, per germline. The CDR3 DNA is TGTGCCAGCAGCGTAGGTGGGGGCATTCAGTACTTC. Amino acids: CASSVGGGIQYF. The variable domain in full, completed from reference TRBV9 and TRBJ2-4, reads DSGVTQTPKHLITATGQRVTLRCSPRSGDLSVYWYQQSLDQGLQFLIQYYNGEERAKGNILERFSAQQFPDLHSELNLSSLELGDSALYFCASSVGGGIQYFGAGTRLSVL.

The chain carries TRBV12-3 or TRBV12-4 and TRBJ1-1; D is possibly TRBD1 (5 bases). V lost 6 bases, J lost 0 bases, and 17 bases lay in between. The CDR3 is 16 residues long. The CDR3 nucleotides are TGTGCCAGCAGCCCGACCGACAGCATCATGAACACTGAAGCTTTCTTT. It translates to CASSPTDSIMNTEAFF.

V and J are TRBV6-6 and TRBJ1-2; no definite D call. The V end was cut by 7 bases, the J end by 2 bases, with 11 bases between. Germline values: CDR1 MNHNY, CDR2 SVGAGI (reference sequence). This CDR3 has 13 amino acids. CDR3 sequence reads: CASNVDPNYGYTF. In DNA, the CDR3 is TGTGCCAGCAACGTAGACCCCAACTATGGCTACACCTTC.

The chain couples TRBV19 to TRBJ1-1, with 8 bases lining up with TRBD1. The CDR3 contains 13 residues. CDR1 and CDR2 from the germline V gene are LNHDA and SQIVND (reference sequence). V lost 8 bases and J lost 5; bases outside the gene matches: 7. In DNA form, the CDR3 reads TGTGCCAGTGCTACAGGGGGTCGAACTGAAGCTTTCTTT. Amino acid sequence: CASATGGRTEAFF.

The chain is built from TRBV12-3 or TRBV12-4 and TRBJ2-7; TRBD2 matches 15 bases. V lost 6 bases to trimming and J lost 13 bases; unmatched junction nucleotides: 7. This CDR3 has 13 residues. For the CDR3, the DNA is TGTGCCAGCAGCCTCGGACTAGCGGGGGGGCGTTACTTC. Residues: CASSLGLAGGRYF.

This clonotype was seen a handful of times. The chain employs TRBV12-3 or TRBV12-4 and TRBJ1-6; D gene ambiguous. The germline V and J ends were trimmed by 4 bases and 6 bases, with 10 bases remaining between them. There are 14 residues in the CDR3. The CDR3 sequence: CASSSGGSNSPLHF. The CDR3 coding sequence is TGTGCCAGCAGTTCTGGTGGGTCTAATTCACCCCTCCACTTT.

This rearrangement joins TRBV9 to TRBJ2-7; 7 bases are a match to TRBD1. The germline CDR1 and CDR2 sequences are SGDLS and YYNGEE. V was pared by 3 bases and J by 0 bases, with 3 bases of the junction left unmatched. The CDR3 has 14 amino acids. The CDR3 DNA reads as TGTGCCAGCAGCGAGGGACAGACCTCCTACGAGCAGTACTTC. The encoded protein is CASSEGQTSYEQYF.

The CDR3 bases are TGTGCCAGCAGCTTCAGACTAGTCGGAAACACAGATACGCAGTATTTT. It specifies CASSFRLVGNTDTQYF. J is TRBJ2-3 and V is TRBV7-9; a possible D gene is TRBD2 (6 bases). Trimming stripped 3 bases from V and 2 bases from J, with 15 bases between. The CDR3 totals 16 residues. The V gene's germline CDR1 is SEHNR and CDR2 FQNEAQ (reference sequence).

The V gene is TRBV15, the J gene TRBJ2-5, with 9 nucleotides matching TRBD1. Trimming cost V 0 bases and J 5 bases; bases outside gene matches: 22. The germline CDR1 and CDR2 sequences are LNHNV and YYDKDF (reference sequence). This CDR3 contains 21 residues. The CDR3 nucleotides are TGTGCCACCAGCAGAGATAGGACAGGGGACGCCCCGTTTACTTCCTTGGAGACCCAGTACTTC. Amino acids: CATSRDRTGDAPFTSLETQYF.

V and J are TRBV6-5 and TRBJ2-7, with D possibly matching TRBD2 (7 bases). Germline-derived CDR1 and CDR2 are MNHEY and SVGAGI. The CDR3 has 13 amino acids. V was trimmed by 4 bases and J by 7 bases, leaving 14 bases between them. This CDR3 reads CASSLQGGGEQYF. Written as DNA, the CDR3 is TGTGCCAGCAGTTTACAAGGGGGAGGGGAGCAGTACTTC.

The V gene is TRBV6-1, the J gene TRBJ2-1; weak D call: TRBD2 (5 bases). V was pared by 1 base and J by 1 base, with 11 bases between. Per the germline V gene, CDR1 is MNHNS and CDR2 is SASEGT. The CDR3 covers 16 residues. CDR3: CASSEGGPWSYNEQFF. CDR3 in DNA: TGTGCCAGCAGTGAAGGAGGGCCGTGGTCCTACAATGAGCAGTTCTTC.

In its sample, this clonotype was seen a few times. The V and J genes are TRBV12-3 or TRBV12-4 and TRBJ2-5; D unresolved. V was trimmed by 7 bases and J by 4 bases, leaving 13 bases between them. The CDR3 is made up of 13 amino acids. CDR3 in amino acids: CASTSAVGETQYF. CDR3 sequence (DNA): TGTGCCAGCACCTCGGCCGTAGGAGAGACCCAGTACTTC.

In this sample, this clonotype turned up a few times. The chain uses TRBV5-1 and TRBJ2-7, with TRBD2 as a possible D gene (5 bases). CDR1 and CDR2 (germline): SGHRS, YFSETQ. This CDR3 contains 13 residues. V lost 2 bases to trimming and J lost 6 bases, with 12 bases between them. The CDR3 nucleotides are TGCGCCAGCAGCTTAGAGGGATCCGGCGAGCAGTACTTC. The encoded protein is CASSLEGSGEQYF.

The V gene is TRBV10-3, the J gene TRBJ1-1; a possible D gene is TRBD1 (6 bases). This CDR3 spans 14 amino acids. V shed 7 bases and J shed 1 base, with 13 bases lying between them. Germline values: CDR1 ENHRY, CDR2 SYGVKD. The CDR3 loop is CAINRDIENTEAFF. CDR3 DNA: TGTGCCATCAACAGGGACATCGAGAACACTGAAGCTTTCTTT.

CDR3 residues: CASRLSGEPYNEQFF. The CDR3 nucleotides read TGTGCCAGCAGGCTAAGCGGGGAACCGTACAATGAGCAGTTCTTC. The chain employs TRBV2 and TRBJ2-1, with 7 nucleotides matching TRBD2. V shed 6 bases, J shed 4 bases, and the junction held 9 bases outside the gene matches. This CDR3 comprises 15 residues. Germline-derived CDR1 and CDR2 are SNHLY and FYNNEI. Drawing the rest from reference TRBV2 and TRBJ2-1, the complete variable domain is EPEVTQTPSHQVTQMGQEVILRCVPISNHLYFYWYRQILGQKVEFLVSFYNNEISEKSEIFDDQFSVERPDGSNFTLKIRSTKLEDSAMYFCASRLSGEPYNEQFFGPGTRLTVL.